This T cell receptor (beta chain) was recovered during a study of Ad26.COV2.S vaccination and SARS-CoV-2 variants. Study context: The COV1001 Ad26.COV2.S trial arm included the donor. The authors gave Ad26.COV2.S intramuscularly, either once or twice 56 days apart. Whole-study results and caveats: Breadth measured for non-spike TCRs was similar across vaccine and placebo recipients. Substantial breadth was reportedly displayed by spike-specific CD8+ and CD4+ T cell responses after vaccination.

The method was immunoSEQ multiplex PCR; TCRdb's version includes in-frame clones alone and lacks a portion of them. The sample lists 400,000 to 500,000 clones, 85% to 90% occurring once. As concerns this clone: Its antigen remains unidentified.

The V gene's germline CDR1 is KGHSH and CDR2 LQKENI. CDR3 length equals 15 residues. V dropped 2 bases and J dropped 4 bases, with 11 bases sitting between them. Treatment: 15 to 20 received Ad26.COV2.S at low or high dose, single or two shots; 5 received placebo; per-sample allocation not given. Samples were taken on day 63 after the first vaccine or placebo injection. Sequences were derived from peripheral blood, sampled in a trial of Ad26.COV2.S vaccine versus placebo. This clonotype originated in a person between 18 and 59 years old who received the Ad26.COV2.S COVID-19 vaccine or a placebo. V usage is TRBV18 and J usage is TRBJ1-4; D remains ambiguous. The DNA for the CDR3 is TGTGCCAGCTCACCAAGGCAGGCCAATAATGAAAAACTGTTTTTT. This sequence encodes CASSPRQANNEKLFF.